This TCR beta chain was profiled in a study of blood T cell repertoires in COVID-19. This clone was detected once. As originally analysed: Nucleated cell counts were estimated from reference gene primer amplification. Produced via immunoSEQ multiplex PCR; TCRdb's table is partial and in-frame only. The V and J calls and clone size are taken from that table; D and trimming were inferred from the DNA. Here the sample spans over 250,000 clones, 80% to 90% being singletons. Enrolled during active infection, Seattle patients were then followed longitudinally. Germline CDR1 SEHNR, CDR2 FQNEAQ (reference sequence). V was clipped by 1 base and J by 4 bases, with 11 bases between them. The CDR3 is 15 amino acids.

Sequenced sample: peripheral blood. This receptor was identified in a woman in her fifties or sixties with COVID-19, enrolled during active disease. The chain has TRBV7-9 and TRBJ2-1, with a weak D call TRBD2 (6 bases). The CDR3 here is CASSLGAGLYNEQFF. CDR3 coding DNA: TGTGCCAGCAGCTTAGGGGCGGGGTTATACAATGAGCAGTTCTTC.